This is a list of T cell receptor beta chains from one sample in a study of blood T cells in healthy people across ages. Using its own MiXCR run on the 5' RACE reads, TCRdb lists one record per CDR3 protein. The sample includes roughly 1 million distinct CDR3 sequences, approximately 26% seen only once; the top ten take approximately 0.71%. The data were also submitted as part of a second study, on T cells of mothers and their children.

The sequenced sample was blood. These receptors all come from a girl aged 2 to 10 in good health. The CDR3 runs from the conserved cysteine through the conserved F or W. A D gene is named only where the DNA matches it firmly. A row's size may be missing; if present it is once, few, many or a size class.

NA	NA	TRBV10-2	15	TRBJ2-5	CASGSLSATEETQYF	TGCGCCAGCGGGTCGCTGTCAGCGACCGAAGAGACCCAGTACTTC
NA	NA	TRBV7-8	19	TRBJ2-1	CASSPPREWGAFLYNEQFF	TGTGCCAGCAGCCCACCGAGGGAGTGGGGGGCATTTCTTTACAATGAGCAGTTCTTC
TRBD2	few	TRBV7-2	14	TRBJ2-7	CASRGGRISYEQYF	TGTGCCTCCCGCGGGGGACGAATCTCCTACGAGCAGTACTTC
NA	NA	TRBV7-9	12	TRBJ2-7	CASSLDFHEQCF	TGTGCCAGCAGCTTAGATTTTCACGAGCAGTGCTTC
NA	NA	TRBV10-2	14	TRBJ2-1	CASSETPGEDEQFF	TGCGCCAGCAGTGAAACGCCAGGGGAGGATGAGCAGTTCTTC
NA	NA	TRBV20-1	11	TRBJ2-1	CSADTAQAQFF	TGCAGTGCGGACACGGCTCAAGCGCAGTTCTTC
TRBD1	NA	TRBV9	15	TRBJ2-5	CASTAGAGGQETQYF	TGTGCCAGCACCGCAGGGGCAGGGGGCCAAGAGACCCAGTACTTC
NA	NA	TRBV27	16	TRBJ2-7	CASSLVGDTVSYEQYF	TGTGCCAGCAGCTTGGTTGGGGACACTGTCTCCTACGAGCAGTACTTC
NA	few	TRBV28	11	TRBJ1-2	CASRTEYGYTF	TGTGCCAGCAGGACAGAATATGGCTACACCTTC
TRBD1	NA	TRBV12-3/TRBV12-4	15	TRBJ2-2	CASSLSPGGMGELFF	TGTGCCAGCAGTTTAAGTCCAGGGGGAATGGGGGAGCTGTTTTTT